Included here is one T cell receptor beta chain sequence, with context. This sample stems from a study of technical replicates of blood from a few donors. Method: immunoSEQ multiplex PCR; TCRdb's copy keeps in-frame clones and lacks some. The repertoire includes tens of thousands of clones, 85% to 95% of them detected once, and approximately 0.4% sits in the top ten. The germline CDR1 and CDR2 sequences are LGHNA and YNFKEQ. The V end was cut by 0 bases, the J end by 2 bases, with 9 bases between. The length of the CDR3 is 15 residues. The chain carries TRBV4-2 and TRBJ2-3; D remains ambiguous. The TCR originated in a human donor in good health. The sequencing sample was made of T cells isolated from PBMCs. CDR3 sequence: CASSQDNAYTDTQYF. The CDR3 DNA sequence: TGTGCCAGCAGCCAAGATAATGCGTACACAGATACGCAGTATTTT.